Here is one T cell receptor (beta chain) with its context. Antigen unknown. The CDR3 sequence is 15 residues long. In germline, CDR1 is SGHAT, CDR2 FQDESV (reference sequence). This entry belongs to a study of monozygotic twins with inflammatory bowel disease. TCRdb reprocessed the 5' RACE reads and reports one entry per CDR3 protein, with no DNA. The sample holds approximately 150,000 distinct CDR3 sequences. General observations from the study: Among T cells, the various subtypes were not distinguishable. Especially where disease activity was present, IBD patients had fewer clonotypes in common with others than healthy twins did. Among IBD patients, TCRbeta diversity (inverse Simpson) was lower than in healthy co-twins.

The chain couples TRBV11-1 to TRBJ2-5. The receptor was isolated from a human donor with ulcerative colitis or Crohn's disease, or a healthy co-twin of an affected twin (not recorded which). The specimen was blood. This CDR3 is CASSLGPAEELTQYF.